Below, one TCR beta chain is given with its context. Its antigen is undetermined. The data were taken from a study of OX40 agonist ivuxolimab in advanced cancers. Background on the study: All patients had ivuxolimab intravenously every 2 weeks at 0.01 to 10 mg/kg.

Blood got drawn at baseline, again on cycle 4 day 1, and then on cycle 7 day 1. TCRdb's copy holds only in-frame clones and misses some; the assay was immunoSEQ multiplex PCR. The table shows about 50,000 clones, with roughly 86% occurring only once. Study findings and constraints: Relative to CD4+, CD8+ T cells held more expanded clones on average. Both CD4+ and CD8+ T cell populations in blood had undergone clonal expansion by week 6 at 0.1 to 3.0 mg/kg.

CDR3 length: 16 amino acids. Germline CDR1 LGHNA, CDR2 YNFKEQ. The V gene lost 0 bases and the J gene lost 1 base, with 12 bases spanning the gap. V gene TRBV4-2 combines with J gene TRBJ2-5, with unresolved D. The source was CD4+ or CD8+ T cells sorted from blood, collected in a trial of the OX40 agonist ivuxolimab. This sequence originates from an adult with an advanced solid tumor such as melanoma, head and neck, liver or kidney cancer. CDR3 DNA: TGTGCCAGCAGCCAAGATGGCCGGGCTTCCCAAGAGACCCAGTACTTC. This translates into CASSQDGRASQETQYF.